These T cell receptor beta chains were read from a single sample in a study of patients and donors after allogeneic stem cell transplantation. TCRdb passed the RT-PCR reads through MiXCR, listing each CDR3 protein once. Of approximately 250,000 distinct CDR3 sequences in the sample, approximately 14% are singletons; the top ten hold around a tenth. The sample comprised blood, either unsorted or a sorted T cell fraction (not recorded which). The receptors shown here come from a human donor who was either an allogeneic HSCT recipient or a stem cell or donor lymphocyte infusion donor (not recorded which). It is not recorded whose cells these are; they may come from a transplant donor. Each CDR3 is given with its conserved first and last residue. D genes are given only for firm matches. Size is omitted from some rows. Given values are once, few, many or a class for expanded clones.

j_call v_call d_call clone_size cdr3_length cdr3_nt cdr3_aa
TRBJ1-3 TRBV6-1 NA NA 16 TGTGCCAGCAAACTCCTCGGCGGAAGCTCTGGAAACACCATATATTTT CASKLLGGSSGNTIYF
TRBJ1-2 TRBV20-1 NA many 13 TGCAGTGCTAGTGTTCTGGGGGCGCGAGGCTACACCTTC CSASVLGARGYTF
TRBJ2-7 TRBV12-3/TRBV12-4 NA many 12 TGTGCCAGCAGTCGACAGGTGTACGAGCAGTACTTC CASSRQVYEQYF
TRBJ1-1 TRBV19 NA NA 13 TGTGCCAGTACAAACGTCAGGAACACTGAAGCTTTCTTT CASTNVRNTEAFF
TRBJ2-7 TRBV12-3/TRBV12-4 TRBD1 NA 13 TGTGCCAGCAGTCCCGGGACAGGCCCCATTTTGTACTTC CASSPGTGPILYF
TRBJ1-6 TRBV3-1 NA NA 16 TGTGCCAGCAGCCCTCGTGGACACATCTATAATTCACCCCTCCACTTT CASSPRGHIYNSPLHF
TRBJ2-5 TRBV5-1 NA NA 14 TGCGCCAGCAGCCTGGGGACCCAATGGGAGACCCAGTACTTC CASSLGTQWETQYF
TRBJ2-2 TRBV6-1 TRBD2 few 17 TGTGCCAGCAGGCGACCAACTAGCGGGGTTCGGACCGGGGAGCTGTTTTTT CASRRPTSGVRTGELFF
TRBJ2-5 TRBV6-2/TRBV6-3 NA many 15 TGTGCCAGCAGTTACTCATCCCCAGCGCGGGAGACCCAGTACTTC CASSYSSPARETQYF
TRBJ2-3 TRBV30 TRBD1 NA 15 TGTGCCTGGAGTGGCGGGACAGGGGTAACAGATACGCAGTATTTT CAWSGGTGVTDTQYF